A selection of T cell receptor beta chains follows, all from one sample in a study of OX40 agonist ivuxolimab in advanced cancers. This table comes from immunoSEQ multiplex PCR, and its TCRdb copy is limited to in-frame clones, with some not included. The sample carries over 50,000 clones, roughly 90% recorded once. The sequences come from CD4+ or CD8+ T cells sorted from blood, collected in a trial of the OX40 agonist ivuxolimab. The source is an adult with an advanced solid tumor such as melanoma, head and neck, liver or kidney cancer. CDR3s include the opening cysteine and the closing phenylalanine or tryptophan. The D gene is left open where the match is weak. Not all rows give a size; the values are once, few, many and, for expanded clones, a class.

CASRSTARTASPRSGNTIYF	TGCGCCAGCAGGTCAACAGCTCGGACGGCTTCCCCCCGATCTGGAAACACCATATATTTT	TRBV5-1	.	TRBJ1-3	.
CASSHGPNTGELFF	TGTGCCAGCAGCCATGGGCCGAACACCGGGGAGCTGTTTTTT	TRBV11-1	.	TRBJ2-2	.
CASSSQGVVETQYF	TGTGCCAGCAGCTCTCAGGGAGTAGTCGAGACCCAGTACTTC	TRBV7-2	.	TRBJ2-5	.
CAWSPTKREGDIQYF	TGTGCCTGGAGTCCAACTAAGCGGGAGGGTGACATTCAGTACTTC	TRBV30	TRBD2	TRBJ2-4	.
CASSYSTGGRETQYF	TGTGCCAGCAGTTACTCGACGGGGGGGCGAGAGACCCAGTACTTC	TRBV6-5	TRBD2	TRBJ2-5	.
CASSYDGGKDTQYF	TGTGCCAGCAGTTACGATGGGGGGAAAGATACGCAGTATTTT	TRBV6-6	.	TRBJ2-3	few
CASSLERHGYNEQFF	TGTGCCAGCAGCTTAGAGCGGCACGGATACAATGAGCAGTTCTTC	TRBV7-2	.	TRBJ2-1	.
CASSLSLGINEKLFF	TGTGCCAGCAGCTTAAGTCTAGGAATCAATGAAAAACTGTTTTTT	TRBV7-2	.	TRBJ1-4	.
CASSLGPGLAGGDEQFF	TGTGCCAGCAGCTTAGGCCCGGGGCTAGCGGGAGGAGATGAGCAGTTCTTC	TRBV13	TRBD2	TRBJ2-1	few
CASSEAISYQPQHF	TGTGCCAGCAGTGAAGCTATTAGCTATCAGCCCCAGCATTTT	TRBV6-1	.	TRBJ1-5	few
CASSVPGGHEKLFF	TGTGCCAGCAGCGTACCGGGGGGACATGAAAAACTGTTTTTT	TRBV9	.	TRBJ1-4	.
CASSVGLADTGELFF	TGTGCCAGCAGCGTCGGACTAGCTGACACCGGGGAGCTGTTTTTT	TRBV6-5	TRBD2	TRBJ2-2	few
CASSLDANQPQHF	TGTGCCAGCAGCTTGGACGCAAATCAGCCCCAGCATTTT	TRBV5-5	.	TRBJ1-5	.
CASSPSPRGGLDTQYF	TGTGCCAGCAGCCCGTCCCCCCGGGGGGGCCTCGATACGCAGTATTTT	TRBV4-2	TRBD2	TRBJ2-3	.
CASSLNTEAFF	TGTGCCAGCAGCCTAAACACTGAAGCTTTCTTT	TRBV11-2	.	TRBJ1-1	few
CASSVGHPNEKLFF	TGTGCCAGCAGCGTGGGACACCCTAATGAAAAACTGTTTTTT	TRBV7-9	.	TRBJ1-4	.
CASSDSSGGNQPQHF	TGCGCCAGCAGTGATTCTAGCGGGGGCAATCAGCCCCAGCATTTT	TRBV10-2	.	TRBJ1-5	.
CASSAGTVNTEAFF	TGTGCCAGCAGTGCCGGGACAGTGAACACTGAAGCTTTCTTT	TRBV6-5	TRBD1	TRBJ1-1	once
CASGYGGSSTDTQYF	TGTGCCAGCGGCTACGGGGGGTCTAGCACAGATACGCAGTATTTT	TRBV27	TRBD2	TRBJ2-3	.
CASRWTGTGDAEAFF	TGTGCAAGTCGTTGGACCGGGACGGGGGACGCTGAAGCTTTCTTT	TRBV12-2	.	TRBJ1-1	.